These 18 T cell receptor beta chains share one sample of origin, sequenced in a study of blood T cells in healthy people across ages. For the second PCR, which ran for 7 to 11 cycles, a sample-barcoded 5' primer and a J-beta primer mix were used. TCRdb re-analysed the 5' RACE reads in MiXCR, keeping a single row per CDR3 protein. Of about 1.5 million distinct CDR3 sequences listed, roughly 43% are singletons. The source material was blood. The receptors originated from a young woman in good health.

This clonotype is a singleton in its sample. V is TRBV11-3 and J is TRBJ2-2; D remains ambiguous. V lost 3 bases, J lost 2 bases, and 13 bases lay in between. Germline V gene data show CDR1 as SGHNT and CDR2 as YENEEA. The CDR3 is made up of 16 amino acids. The CDR3 DNA is TGTGCCAGCAGCTTGGGTAGCCACCGAAACACCGGGGAGCTGTTTTTT. Its translation is CASSLGSHRNTGELFF.

In this sample, this clonotype turned up a few times. The chain recombines TRBV10-3 with TRBJ2-1, with a weak D call TRBD2 (6 bases). The V and J ends lost 0 bases and 7 bases respectively, with 16 bases between them. The germline V gene encodes CDR1 ENHRY and CDR2 SYGVKD. This CDR3 is built from 16 residues. CDR3 in DNA: TGTGCCATCAGTGAGTCCCTAGCGCGACCCCCGAATGAGCAGTTCTTC. Translating it yields CAISESLARPPNEQFF.

The J gene is TRBJ2-7, the V gene TRBV6-6; D is perhaps TRBD1 or TRBD2 (6 bases each). The CDR3 extends over 13 amino acids. CDR1 is MNHNY and CDR2 is SVGAGI in the germline V gene (reference sequence). V dropped 6 bases and J dropped 2 bases, with 11 bases sitting between them. CDR3 coding DNA: TGTGCCAGCAGAGGGGGGAATCCCTACGAGCAGTACTTC. It yields the protein CASRGGNPYEQYF.

In the case of this clonotype: The junction departs from the called germline gene at one end, perhaps through a read error. This chain uses TRBV12-3 or TRBV12-4 with TRBJ2-3, with D tentatively TRBD2 (5 bases). There are 15 residues in the CDR3. In DNA, the CDR3 is TGTGCCAGCAGTTTCGGACTTCGTAGCACGGATACGCAGTATTTT. Protein sequence: CASSFGLRSTDTQYF.

Note on this clonotype: The junction departs from germline at one end; a sequencing error may be responsible. In nucleotides, the CDR3 is TGTGCCAGCGGTTATGCCGGGGAGGGCACTGAAGCTTTCTTT. It is translated as CASGYAGEGTEAFF. The rearrangement links TRBV6-5 to TRBJ1-1; no clear D gene. The CDR3 consists of 14 residues. In germline, CDR1 is MNHEY, CDR2 SVGAGI.

This clonotype was counted a single time. The chain joins TRBV7-8 to TRBJ2-1, with 7 bases identical to TRBD2. The CDR3 is 16 residues long. Germline trimming cut 2 bases from V and 8 bases from J; bases unmatched to any gene: 12. Germline CDR1 reads SGHVS; CDR2 reads FQNEAQ. The CDR3 sequence is CASSLPRANGRYEQFF. The CDR3 DNA reads as TGTGCCAGCAGCTTACCTCGGGCTAACGGGAGGTATGAGCAGTTCTTC.

The J gene is TRBJ1-5, the V gene TRBV24-1; D gene ambiguous. CDR1 KGHDR and CDR2 SFDVKD come from the germline V gene. CDR3 length equals 12 residues. Trimming removed 5 bases at V and 9 bases at J, with 10 bases between. CDR3 in DNA: TGTGCCACCAGTGGCCGGGTTGGGCCCCAGCATTTT. Its protein product is CATSGRVGPQHF.

This clonotype occurred once. This chain links TRBV6-2 or TRBV6-3 with TRBJ2-7, with 7 positions matching TRBD2. V lost 6 bases, J lost 5 bases, and 10 bases stayed unmatched. This CDR3 spans 14 amino acids. The germline V gene has CDR1 MNHEY and CDR2 SVGEGT. DNA of the CDR3: TGTGCCAGCAGGTACACACGGACTAGTCACGAGCAGTACTTC. Encoded protein: CASRYTRTSHEQYF.

This clonotype was picked up one time. The J gene is TRBJ1-1, the V gene TRBV2; TRBD1 might be the D (6 bases). The germline gives CDR1 SNHLY, CDR2 FYNNEI. This CDR3 comprises 16 residues. V was cut by 5 bases and J by 10 bases, with 26 bases left in between. CDR3 in amino acids: CASSNGAHGGHLIAFF. For the CDR3, the DNA is TGTGCCAGCAGTAACGGGGCTCATGGGGGGCATCTGATAGCTTTCTTT.

In nucleotides, the CDR3 is TGTGCCAGCAGCCCCGGGGGTAGCGGGAGGGGGGTCTACGAGCAGTACTTC. Translated: CASSPGGSGRGVYEQYF. The chain couples TRBV7-2 to TRBJ2-7; 11 bases agree with TRBD2. The germline gives CDR1 SGHTA, CDR2 FQGNSA. This CDR3 has 17 residues. V was pared by 5 bases and J by 3 bases, with 12 bases of the junction left unmatched.

The gene calls are TRBV28 and TRBJ2-7; the D is unclear. The germline CDR1 and CDR2 sequences are MDHEN and SYDVKM. V shed 6 bases and J shed 6 bases, with 9 bases lying between them. This CDR3 is built from 11 residues. The CDR3 reads CASRGPIEQYF. The CDR3 region has the DNA TGTGCCAGCAGAGGCCCCATCGAGCAGTACTTC.

The chain employs TRBV10-3 and TRBJ2-2; 11 bases match TRBD1. The germline V gene has CDR1 ENHRY and CDR2 SYGVKD. There are 16 residues in the CDR3. V shed 8 bases and J 2 bases; nucleotides not matched to a gene: 7. CDR3 protein: CAIEARTGGNTGELFF. In DNA form, the CDR3 reads TGTGCCATCGAGGCGAGGACAGGGGGCAACACCGGGGAGCTGTTTTTT.

V is TRBV12-3 or TRBV12-4 and J is TRBJ2-5, with TRBD1 as a possible D gene (5 bases). V lost 3 bases and J 5 bases, leaving 10 bases between the germline ends. The length of the CDR3 is 13 residues. DNA of the CDR3: TGTGCCAGCAGTTTGCAGGGTATGGAGACCCAGTACTTC. Its translation: CASSLQGMETQYF.

Details on this clonotype: The CDR3 does not end in the conserved phenylalanine or tryptophan, so this is likely a read error. This chain joins TRBV20-1 and TRBJ2-5; D is ambiguous. There are 13 residues in the CDR3. Germline CDR1 and CDR2: DFQATT and SNEGSKA (reference sequence). Trimming took off 2 bases at V and 2 bases at J, with 9 bases between the two ends. The chain's CDR3 is CSARSRLQETQYL. The CDR3 DNA follows: TGCAGTGCTAGATCGAGGCTGCAAGAGACCCAGTACTTA.

The chain combines TRBV6-5 with TRBJ1-5; a weak D match, TRBD1 (5 bases). Germline values: CDR1 MNHEY, CDR2 SVGAGI. The CDR3 runs 15 residues. Trimming stripped 8 bases from V and 6 bases from J, with 20 bases between. The chain's CDR3 is CASGGTGKRAQPQHF. DNA of the CDR3: TGTGCCAGCGGGGGTACGGGGAAGAGAGCTCAGCCCCAGCATTTT.

The chain recombines TRBV2 with TRBJ2-1; 7 bases fit TRBD2. Per the germline V gene, CDR1 is SNHLY and CDR2 is FYNNEI. V was clipped by 4 bases and J by 0 bases; unmatched bases: 18. The CDR3 is 20 amino acids. The CDR3: CASSGGASGDPFFSYNEQFF. CDR3 nucleotide sequence: TGTGCCAGCAGTGGAGGGGCTAGCGGTGACCCATTTTTCTCCTACAATGAGCAGTTCTTC. Based on the CDR3 plus reference TRBV2 and TRBJ2-1, the full variable domain is EPEVTQTPSHQVTQMGQEVILRCVPISNHLYFYWYRQILGQKVEFLVSFYNNEISEKSEIFDDQFSVERPDGSNFTLKIRSTKLEDSAMYFCASSGGASGDPFFSYNEQFFGPGTRLTVL.

This clonotype was seen at least ten times. This chain links TRBV14 with TRBJ2-7; 10 bases map to TRBD1. The germline CDR1 and CDR2 sequences are SGHDN and FVKESK. The CDR3 spans 15 residues. V gave up 2 bases and J gave up 3 bases; unmatched junction bases: 4. CDR3 sequence: CASSQLRTGGYEQYF. CDR3 coding DNA: TGTGCCAGCAGCCAACTAAGGACAGGGGGCTACGAGCAGTACTTC.

The CDR3 nucleotides are TGTGCCAGCAGCCTCAGGGAAGCGGACACTGAAGCTTTCTTT. Residues: CASSLREADTEAFF. The V and J genes are TRBV27 and TRBJ1-1; possible D gene TRBD1, 5 bases. CDR1 is MNHEY, CDR2 SMNVEV, per germline (reference sequence). V lost 6 bases and J lost 3, with 14 bases in between. The CDR3 covers 14 residues.